This T cell receptor beta chain appears in the sequencing data of a study of blood T cells in healthy people across ages. The CDR3 covers 15 residues. The germline CDR1 and CDR2 sequences are SGHTA and FQGNSA. Trimming took off 1 base at V and 2 bases at J, with 6 bases between the two ends. Next came a second PCR, run for about 6 to 12 cycles, which used a sample-barcoded 5' primer along with a J-beta primer mix. MiXCR, applied by TCRdb to the 5' RACE reads, yields one record per CDR3 protein. The top ten hold roughly 13% of the sample, which has 650,000 to 700,000 distinct CDR3 sequences, 52% seen once. Per sample, extraction of total RNA gave at least 5 micrograms in every case.

This TCR came from a woman aged 80 or older in good health. The gene calls are TRBV7-2 and TRBJ2-6; D ambiguous. The sample consisted of blood. CDR3 loop: CASSLGLPGANVLTF. CDR3 in DNA: TGTGCCAGCAGCTTAGGTCTTCCTGGGGCCAACGTCCTGACTTTC.